These T cell receptor beta chains were read from a single sample in a study of blood T cell repertoires in COVID-19. Repertoires were generated with immunoSEQ multiplex PCR, while TCRdb's copy carries only in-frame clones and drops some. This table holds some 300,000 clones, roughly 90% found once. The sequenced sample was peripheral blood. The receptors here all came from a woman between 40 and 55 years old with COVID-19, enrolled during active disease. CDR3s leave out the opening cysteine and the closing phenylalanine or tryptophan. Fields, in order: J gene, V gene, CDR3 length, CDR3 protein.

>TRBJ1-6|TRBV7-9|15
ASSFPRTGYADSPLH
>TRBJ2-1|TRBV12-3/TRBV12-4|11
ASSFYVRDEQF
>TRBJ2-2|TRBV7-3|14
ASSSPGQGPTGELF
>TRBJ2-5|TRBV6-2/TRBV6-3|9
ASSSVLEPY
>TRBJ2-2|TRBV9|13
ASRNTGGVTGELF
>TRBJ1-1|TRBV28|11
ASRPTGNTEAF
>TRBJ1-1|TRBV25-1|13
ASSPSGQPNTEAF
>TRBJ1-6|TRBV10-3|13
AISRVADPDSPLH
>TRBJ1-5|TRBV19|13
ASALQGASNQPQH
>TRBJ2-4|TRBV18|14
ASSPLYRVAKNIQY
>TRBJ2-2|TRBV2|12
ASSGLPGAGELF
>TRBJ2-7|TRBV4-2|14
ASSQDIALTSYEQY
>TRBJ2-3|TRBV3-1/TRBV3-2|16
ASSQVSPGQGAGDTQY
>TRBJ1-5|TRBV30|13
AWNKPLTGEQPQH
>TRBJ2-2|TRBV5-1|16
ASSLVRDRGGRIGELF
>TRBJ1-4|TRBV28|12
ASSFDRVVRKLF
>TRBJ2-1|TRBV28|9
ASSTGNEQF
>TRBJ1-1|TRBV19|9
ASRKQDEAF
>TRBJ2-5|TRBV7-2|13
ASSFQFGHGETQY
>TRBJ1-1|TRBV5-6|14
ASSTKGRLSNTEAF
>TRBJ2-3|TRBV9|16
ASSGRTSGSAGEDTQY
>TRBJ1-1|TRBV19|10
ASSMGNRVAF
>TRBJ1-5|TRBV3-1/TRBV3-2|14
ASSPPQAPSNQPQH
>TRBJ2-1|TRBV28|14
ASSPGGEGSYNEQF